This TCR beta chain was recovered during a study of cytomegalovirus exposure and HLA in healthy donors. On this clone itself: Its specificity is not known.

With 60 Vbeta and 13 Jbeta primers, the PCR was carried out. The method was immunoSEQ multiplex PCR; TCRdb's version includes in-frame clones alone and lacks a portion of them. The sample consists of under 200,000 clones, around 88% of them appearing once. V was trimmed by 3 bases and J by 1 base, leaving 15 bases between them. CDR1 is KGHSH and CDR2 is LQKENI in the germline V gene. The CDR3 length is 17 residues. Whole-study results and caveats: Among the most significant clusters, several appeared linked to common viral pathogens in a later analysis. After further analysis at a later stage, around 17,000 TCR beta sequences were associated with HLA alleles at 0.05 false discovery rate. Analyses of presence/absence relied on an assumption of roughly uniform sequencing depth across donors. Owing to their indistinguishability, certain V segments, notably TRBV6-2 and TRBV6-3, were excluded.

Sample: PBMCs. This receptor was taken from a woman younger than 45 in good health and CMV-seronegative. The chain joins TRBV18 to TRBJ2-2; a weak D match, TRBD2 (6 bases). CDR3 sequence reads: CASSPQEGRLNTGELFF. The CDR3 region has the DNA TGTGCCAGCTCACCCCAGGAGGGGAGACTGAACACCGGGGAGCTGTTTTTT.